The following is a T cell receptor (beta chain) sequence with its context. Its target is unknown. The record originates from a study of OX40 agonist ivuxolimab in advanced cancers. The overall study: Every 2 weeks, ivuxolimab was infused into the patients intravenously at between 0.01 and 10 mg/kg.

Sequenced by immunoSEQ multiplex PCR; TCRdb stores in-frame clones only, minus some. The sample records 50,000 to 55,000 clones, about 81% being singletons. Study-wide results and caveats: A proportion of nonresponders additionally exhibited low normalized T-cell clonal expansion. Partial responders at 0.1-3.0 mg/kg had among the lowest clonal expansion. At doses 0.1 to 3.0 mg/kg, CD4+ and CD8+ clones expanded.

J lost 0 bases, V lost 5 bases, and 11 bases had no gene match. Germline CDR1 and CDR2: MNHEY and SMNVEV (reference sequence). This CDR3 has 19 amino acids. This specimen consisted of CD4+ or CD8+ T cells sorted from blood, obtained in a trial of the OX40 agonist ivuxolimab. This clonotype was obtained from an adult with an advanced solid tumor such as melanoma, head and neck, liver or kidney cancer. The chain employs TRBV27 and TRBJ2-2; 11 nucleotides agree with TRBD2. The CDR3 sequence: CASSPWPSGGPANTGELFF. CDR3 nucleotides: TGTGCCAGCAGTCCTTGGCCTAGCGGGGGGCCAGCGAACACCGGGGAGCTGTTTTTT.